Detailed here is one T cell receptor (beta chain). This sample is drawn from a study of blood T cell repertoires in COVID-19. Study-wide context: Samples representing acute and convalescent COVID-19 were sourced from the United States, Italy and Spain. The cDNA or gDNA used as material had been derived from T cells, B-cell-depleted T cells, or PBMCs.

As handled by the study authors: Reference gene primer amplification gave estimated nucleated cell counts. Repertoires were generated with immunoSEQ multiplex PCR, while TCRdb's copy carries only in-frame clones and drops some. V and J calls plus clone size are reproduced from that table; the DNA served to infer D and trimming. The sample records approximately 170,000 clones, over 80% being singletons. CDR3 size: 17 residues. J lost 2 bases, V lost 3 bases, and 9 bases had no gene match. Germline V lookup: CDR1 MNHEY, CDR2 SMNVEV (reference sequence). Those enrolled in Seattle joined during active infection and were followed longitudinally afterward.

J is TRBJ2-1 and V is TRBV27, with TRBD1 identical over 8 bases. The sequence was collected from a woman in her seventies with COVID-19, enrolled during active disease. The sample taken for sequencing was peripheral blood. The CDR3: CASSFPTGESTYNEQFF. DNA of the CDR3: TGTGCCAGCAGTTTCCCGACAGGGGAAAGTACCTACAATGAGCAGTTCTTC.